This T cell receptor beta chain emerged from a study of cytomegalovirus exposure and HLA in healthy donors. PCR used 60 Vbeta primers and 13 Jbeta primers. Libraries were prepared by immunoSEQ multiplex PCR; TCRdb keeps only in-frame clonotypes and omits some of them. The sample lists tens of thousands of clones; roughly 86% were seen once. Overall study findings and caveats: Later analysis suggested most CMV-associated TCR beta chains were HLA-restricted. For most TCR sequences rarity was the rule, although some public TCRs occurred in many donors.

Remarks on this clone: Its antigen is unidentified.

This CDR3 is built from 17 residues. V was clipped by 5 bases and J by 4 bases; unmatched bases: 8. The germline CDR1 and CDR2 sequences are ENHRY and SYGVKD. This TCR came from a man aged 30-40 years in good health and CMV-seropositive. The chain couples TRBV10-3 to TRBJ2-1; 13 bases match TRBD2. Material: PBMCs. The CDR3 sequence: CAISSGTSGTKYNEQFF. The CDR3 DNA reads TGTGCCATCAGTTCCGGGACTAGCGGGACGAAGTACAATGAGCAGTTCTTC.